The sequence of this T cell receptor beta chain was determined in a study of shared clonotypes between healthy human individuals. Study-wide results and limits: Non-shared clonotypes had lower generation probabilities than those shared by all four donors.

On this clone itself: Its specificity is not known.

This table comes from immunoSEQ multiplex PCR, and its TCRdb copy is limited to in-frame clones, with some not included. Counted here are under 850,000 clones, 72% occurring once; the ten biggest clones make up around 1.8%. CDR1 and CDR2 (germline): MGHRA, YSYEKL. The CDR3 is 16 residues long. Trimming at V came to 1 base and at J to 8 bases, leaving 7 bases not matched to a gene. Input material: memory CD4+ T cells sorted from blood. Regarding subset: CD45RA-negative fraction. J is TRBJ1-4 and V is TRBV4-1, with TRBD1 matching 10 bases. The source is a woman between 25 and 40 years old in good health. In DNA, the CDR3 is TGCGCCAGCAGCCAAGCTCCGACAGGGGGCTACGAAAAACTGTTTTTT. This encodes CASSQAPTGGYEKLFF.